The source of this T cell receptor (beta chain) is a study of blood T cells in healthy people across ages. The authors ran a second PCR of roughly 6 to 12 cycles using a sample-barcoded 5' primer and a J-beta primer mix. Every sample produced at least 2.5 million CDR3-containing paired-end reads. TCRdb re-called the 5' RACE reads through MiXCR, storing one row per CDR3 protein. The sample comprises about 1.8 million distinct CDR3 sequences, less than 50% of which are singletons, and less than 2.5% rests with the top ten. CDR3 length: 16 residues. Deletions cut 3 bases from V and 0 bases from J, with 14 bases between. Looked up from germline, CDR1 is KGHSH and CDR2 is LQKENI. This clonotype showed up just once. Its antigen is unidentified. Overall study findings and caveats: It was found that TCR beta diversity correlated strongly with the percentage of naive T cells.

The chain combines TRBV18 with TRBJ1-2; the D gene is possibly TRBD1 (6 bases). This clonotype originated in a woman aged 40 to 55 in good health. Sequenced sample: blood. The CDR3 nucleotides read TGTGCCAGCTCACCCTCTCAAGGGGGAGCTAACTATGGCTACACCTTC. This sequence encodes CASSPSQGGANYGYTF.